The present entry profiles one T cell receptor (beta chain) with its context. Synthesis of TCR beta cDNA relied on 5'RACE template switching carrying UMIs. TCRdb re-analyzed the 5' RACE reads; it lists each CDR3 protein once, without DNA. This sample's clone table lists about 540,000 distinct CDR3 sequences. The data are from a study of T cells expressing NK-cell markers. Study context: Just one sequenced donor of eight was HCMV-seronegative, while seven were seropositive.

In germline, CDR1 is SGHRS, CDR2 YFSETQ. The CDR3 length is 13 residues. What was sequenced was blood T cells: a sorted CD56 or NKG2C T cell subset, CD4+ or CD8+ T cells, or bulk PBMC T cells (not recorded which). This receptor was taken from a man aged 18 to 30 in good health. The rearrangement links TRBV5-1 to TRBJ2-3. The chain's CDR3 is CASSLGHADTQYF.